This T cell receptor (beta chain) appears in the sequencing data of a study of shared clonotypes between healthy human individuals. Study-level findings and limits: Larger richness was generally estimated for naive than memory subsets.

Original data processing: Owing to the provision of junction-only sequences devoid of quality scores by immunoSEQ, filtering differed. Produced via immunoSEQ multiplex PCR; TCRdb's table is partial and in-frame only. V, J and clone size were drawn from that table, and D and trimming were deduced from the DNA. The sample shows some 1 million clones, 75% of them seen only once. Germline values: CDR1 SNHLY, CDR2 FYNNEI. This CDR3 region has 13 residues. The V end was cut by 7 bases, the J end by 2 bases, with 12 bases between. Concerning this clone itself: The target antigen is unknown.

The chain links TRBV2 to TRBJ2-7; possible D gene TRBD1, 6 bases. The TCR was taken from a man aged 18-30 years in good health. The sequencing sample was made of memory CD4+ T cells sorted from blood. The subset here: CD45RA-negative fraction. The DNA for the CDR3 is TGTGCCAGCATGAGGGACACAGCCTACGAGCAGTACTTC. This translates into CASMRDTAYEQYF.